This T cell receptor (beta chain) comes out of a study of blood T cell repertoires in COVID-19. For the study at large: The United States, Italy and Spain provided the acute and convalescent COVID-19 samples. The analysed material was cDNA or gDNA that came from T cells, B-cell-depleted T cells, or PBMCs.

J was trimmed by 8 bases and V by 5 bases; bases with no gene match: 10. This CDR3 region has 16 residues. The germline V gene has CDR1 MDHEN and CDR2 SYDVKM. The authors' processing: Estimation of nucleated cell counts was performed using reference gene primer amplification. TCRdb's table, derived via immunoSEQ multiplex PCR, lists solely in-frame clones and lacks some. V and J calls and clone size come straight from that table; D and trimming were deduced from the DNA. Found here are approximately 100,000 clones, about 80% of them singletons; the top ten hold over 9.5%. The chain joins TRBV28 to TRBJ2-1; 12 nucleotides match TRBD2. The TCR originated in a man aged 65 to 85 with acute or convalescent COVID-19. Sequencing was performed on peripheral blood. The CDR3 DNA is TGTGCCAGCAGTCCCCTGACTAGCGGGAGATCTTATGAGCAGTTCTTC. It yields the protein CASSPLTSGRSYEQFF.